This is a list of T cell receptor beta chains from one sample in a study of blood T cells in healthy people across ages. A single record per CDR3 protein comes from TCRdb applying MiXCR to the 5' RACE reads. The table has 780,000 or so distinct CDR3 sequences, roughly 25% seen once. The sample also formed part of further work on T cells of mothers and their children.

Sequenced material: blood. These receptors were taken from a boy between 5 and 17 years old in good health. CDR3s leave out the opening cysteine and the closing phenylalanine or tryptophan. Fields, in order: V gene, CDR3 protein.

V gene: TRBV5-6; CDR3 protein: ASSLSYGELF
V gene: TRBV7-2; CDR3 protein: ASSLPRDTSRRAF
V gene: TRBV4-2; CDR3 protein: ASSPHGLEETQY
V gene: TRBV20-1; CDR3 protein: SATSGRAPDTQY
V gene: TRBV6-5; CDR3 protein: ASSNRDKETQY
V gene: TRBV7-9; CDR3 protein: ASSEYEQF
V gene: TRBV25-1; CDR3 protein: ASSGGQGKNDWYNEQF
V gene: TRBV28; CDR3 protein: ASSLPGWFSYEQY
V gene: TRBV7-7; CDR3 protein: ASSTGLAESYEQY
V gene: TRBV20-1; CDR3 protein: SARLAGGSYEQY
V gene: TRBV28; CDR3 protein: ASRDRVGFSNQPQH
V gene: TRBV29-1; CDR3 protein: SVEKRGQTNYEQY
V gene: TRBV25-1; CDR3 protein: ASTLGDGDYEQY
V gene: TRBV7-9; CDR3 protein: ASSPEGKNTEAF
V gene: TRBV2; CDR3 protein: ASSGGLGQRVMNTEAF
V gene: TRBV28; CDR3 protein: ASSPRGAQETQY
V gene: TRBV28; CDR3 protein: ASSPGQGHTGELF
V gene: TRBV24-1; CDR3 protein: ATSDSRGRGKDQPQH
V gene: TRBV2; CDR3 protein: ASSERTSVTYEQY
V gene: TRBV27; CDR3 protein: ASSSNRGPGYGYT
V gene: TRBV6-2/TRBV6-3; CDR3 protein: ASRRWGSNRDPRRGGNTDAF
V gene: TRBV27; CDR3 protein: ASSFLGVTGELF
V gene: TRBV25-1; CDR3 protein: ASTKGRAGGREQY
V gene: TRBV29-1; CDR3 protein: SVELERDPRRWQY
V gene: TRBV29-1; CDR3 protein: SIDGGTDTQY
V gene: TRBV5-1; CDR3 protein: ASSLAGEDYEQY
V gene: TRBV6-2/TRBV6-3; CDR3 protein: ASSSGQGPQPQH